A single sample gave rise to the 27 T cell receptor beta chains below, sequenced in a study of blood T cell repertoires in COVID-19. Profiled with immunoSEQ multiplex PCR; TCRdb holds only in-frame clones, not every one. The sample has more than 35,000 clones, over 80% seen once. The specimen was peripheral blood. The receptors come from a woman older than 75 with acute or convalescent COVID-19.

The J gene is TRBJ1-2, the V gene TRBV7-8; 9 positions agree with TRBD1. J lost 4 bases, V lost 1 base, and 7 bases had no gene match. Germline-derived CDR1 and CDR2 are SGHVS and FQNEAQ. CDR3 size: 16 residues. CDR3 DNA: TGTGCCAGCAGCTTAGAAAGGGGACAGGGCATCTATGGCTACACCTTC. It is translated as CASSLERGQGIYGYTF.

A few counts support this clone. V is TRBV3-1 (or the pseudogene TRBV3-2) and J is TRBJ1-1; weak D call: TRBD1 (5 bases). The CDR3 runs to 17 residues. From germline, CDR1 is LGHDT and CDR2 YNNKEL (reference sequence). V lost 4 bases to trimming and J lost 4 bases, with 22 bases between them. CDR3 nucleotides: TGTGCCAGCAGCCCGATGGTTGGCGGGGGTTGGAGCACTGAAGCTTTCTTT. Translation gives CASSPMVGGGWSTEAFF.

The chain has TRBV5-4 and TRBJ2-3; TRBD2 agrees at 7 bases. The CDR3 covers 16 residues. Germline V gene lookup returns CDR1 SGHNT and CDR2 YYREEE (reference sequence). V shed 5 bases and J 3 bases; nucleotides not matched to a gene: 12. CDR3: CASSRPGLGDTDTQYF. DNA for the CDR3: TGTGCCAGCAGTCGCCCCGGACTAGGAGATACAGATACGCAGTATTTT.

This sequence joins TRBV5-4 and TRBJ1-2; a weak D match, TRBD1 (6 bases). The CDR3 totals 15 residues. V was pared by 4 bases and J by 8 bases, with 21 bases between. The germline gives CDR1 SGHNT, CDR2 YYREEE (reference sequence). CDR3 amino acids: CASSPSPTGMGGYTF. The CDR3, as DNA: TGTGCCAGCAGCCCATCCCCGACAGGTATGGGAGGCTACACCTTC.

This clone was observed once. This sequence joins TRBV11-3 and TRBJ2-1; TRBD2 aligns across 7 bases. Losses at the gene ends were 1 base for V and 5 bases for J; bases not matched to a gene: 5. This CDR3 has 15 residues. Per the germline V gene, CDR1 is SGHNT and CDR2 is YENEEA. DNA of the CDR3: TGTGCCAGCAGCTTAGTGGGACTAACGCACAATGAGCAGTTCTTC. This translates into CASSLVGLTHNEQFF.

The chain employs TRBV29-1 and TRBJ2-1; D remains ambiguous. The germline V gene has CDR1 SQVTM and CDR2 ANQGSEA. The germline V and J ends were trimmed by 7 bases and 0 bases, with 13 bases remaining between them. CDR3 length: 14 amino acids. The CDR3 DNA sequence: TGCAGCGCCCCTGGGCAGTTCTCCTACAATGAGCAGTTCTTC. Protein product: CSAPGQFSYNEQFF.

The chain has TRBV6-5 and TRBJ1-6; 10 bases are shared with TRBD1. J lost 9 bases, V lost 4 bases, and 3 bases had no gene match. There are 14 residues in the CDR3. Germline CDR1 reads MNHEY; CDR2 reads SVGAGI. CDR3 nucleotides: TGTGCCAGCAGTTCAGGGACAGGGGTTTCACCCCTCCACTTT. Translating gives CASSSGTGVSPLHF.

The chain couples TRBV5-5 to TRBJ1-6, with D possibly being TRBD1 (6 bases). Germline V gene lookup returns CDR1 SGHKS and CDR2 YYEKEE (reference sequence). CDR3 length: 16 residues. V lost 0 bases to trimming and J lost 3 bases, with 10 bases between them. This CDR3 is CASSLEGTHYNSPLHF. The CDR3 DNA reads as TGTGCCAGCAGCTTGGAGGGGACACACTATAATTCACCCCTCCACTTT.

The chain combines TRBV4-3 with TRBJ1-4, with TRBD1 identical over 8 bases. This CDR3 is built from 15 residues. The germline gives CDR1 LGHNA, CDR2 YSLEER. J was trimmed by 8 bases and V by 1 base; bases with no gene match: 6. The CDR3: CASSQATGGGEKLFF. The CDR3 DNA is TGCGCCAGCAGCCAAGCTACAGGGGGAGGAGAAAAACTGTTTTTT.

In this sample, this clone turned up many times. The chain combines TRBV27 with TRBJ1-3, with 9 bases lining up with TRBD1. V lost 3 bases to trimming and J lost 0 bases; unmatched junction nucleotides: 3. CDR1 is MNHEY, CDR2 SMNVEV, per germline (reference sequence). The CDR3 has 16 amino acids. CDR3: CASSLGQGLSGNTIYF. The CDR3 DNA reads as TGTGCCAGCAGTTTGGGACAGGGCCTCTCTGGAAACACCATATATTTT.

The rearrangement joins TRBV5-1 to TRBJ2-7; 9 nucleotides align to TRBD2. This CDR3 has 14 amino acids. The V gene's germline CDR1 is SGHRS and CDR2 YFSETQ. With 1 base clipped from V and 4 bases from J, the junction kept 3 bases outside the gene matches. This CDR3 is CASSLSGGQYEQYF. In DNA, the CDR3 is TGCGCCAGCAGCTTGAGCGGGGGGCAATACGAGCAGTACTTC.

This clone showed up just once. The V and J genes are TRBV7-2 and TRBJ2-3; a possible D gene is TRBD2 (5 bases). This CDR3 spans 14 amino acids. CDR1 and CDR2 from the germline V gene are SGHTA and FQGNSA. Trimming cost V 3 bases and J 0 bases, with 7 bases left between them. The CDR3 nucleotides are TGTGCCAGCAGCTTTTGGGAGAGCACAGATACGCAGTATTTT. Translating it yields CASSFWESTDTQYF. The full variable domain, its missing parts supplied by reference TRBV7-2 and TRBJ2-3, is GAGVSQSPSNKVTEKGKDVELRCDPISGHTALYWYRQSLGQGLEFLIYFQGNSAPDKSGLPSDRFSAERTGGSVSTLTIQRTQQEDSAVYLCASSFWESTDTQYFGPGTRLTVL.

V and J are TRBV6-6 and TRBJ2-7; maybe TRBD1 (6 bases). V dropped 5 bases and J dropped 3 bases, with 26 bases sitting between them. Germline-derived CDR1 and CDR2 are MNHNY and SVGAGI (reference sequence). This CDR3 contains 18 residues. CDR3 sequence reads: CASSPGVTGANALYEQYF. DNA of the CDR3: TGTGCCAGCAGTCCCGGGGTGACAGGCGCCAACGCCCTCTACGAGCAGTACTTC.

The CDR3 DNA is TGTGCCAGCAGGGCAGGGTCTAACTATGGCTACACCTTC. It codes for CASRAGSNYGYTF. The chain recombines TRBV11-3 with TRBJ1-2, with a tentative D call TRBD1 (5 bases). Trimming cost V 6 bases and J 0 bases, with 8 bases left between them. The CDR3 runs to 13 residues. The V gene's germline CDR1 is SGHNT and CDR2 YENEEA.

Worth noting for this clone: Germline and junction disagree at one end, which may indicate a read error. J is TRBJ2-5 and V is TRBV27, with 12 positions matching TRBD2. CDR3 size: 14 residues. Per the germline V gene, CDR1 is MNHEY and CDR2 is SMNVEV (reference sequence). CDR3 loop: CASSLWASGGALNF. The CDR3 DNA is TGTGCCAGCAGTTTATGGGCTAGCGGGGGGGCATTGAACTTC.

This rearrangement joins TRBV6-5 to TRBJ1-2; D is ambiguous. Germline CDR1 reads MNHEY; CDR2 reads SVGAGI. CDR3 length: 14 residues. V was trimmed by 8 bases and J by 4 bases, leaving 17 bases between them. This CDR3 is CASCSGGHFYGYTF. In DNA, the CDR3 is TGTGCCAGCTGCTCTGGCGGCCATTTCTATGGCTACACCTTC.

The chain is built from TRBV6-2 or TRBV6-3 and TRBJ1-5; D unclear. The CDR3 loop spans 14 amino acids. Trimming removed 5 bases from V and 6 bases from J, with 14 bases in between. Germline CDR1 is MNHEY and CDR2 is SVGEGT. In DNA, the CDR3 is TGTGCCAGCAGTCCCGCCCTGGGAGGTCAGCCCCAGCATTTT. The encoded protein is CASSPALGGQPQHF.

This clone was detected once. This rearrangement joins TRBV21-1 to TRBJ1-4; the tabulated D call, TRBD1, remains unverified against the DNA. TRBV21-1 has pseudogene status. The CDR3 sequence is 14 residues long. The CDR3, as DNA: TGTGCCAGCAGGAGGACAGCCGAAAATGAAAAACTGTTTTTT. This codes for CASRRTAENEKLFF.

This sequence joins TRBV5-1 and TRBJ1-3; 9 bases match TRBD1. V shed 3 bases, J shed 4 bases, and the junction held 11 bases outside the gene matches. The CDR3 consists of 17 residues. Per germline, CDR1 SGHRS and CDR2 YFSETQ. CDR3 sequence reads: CASSSTGGPMSGNTIYF. DNA for the CDR3: TGCGCCAGCAGCTCCACAGGGGGCCCGATGTCGGGAAACACCATATATTTT.

The V call is TRBV5-1, the J call TRBJ1-1; D remains unclear. The CDR3 is 13 residues long. V was cut by 0 bases and J by 0 bases, with 3 bases left in between. Germline CDR1 SGHRS, CDR2 YFSETQ. The CDR3 DNA reads as TGCGCCAGCAGCTTGGGAGTGAACACTGAAGCTTTCTTT. It is translated as CASSLGVNTEAFF.

The chain carries TRBV6-6 and TRBJ2-1; the D gene is possibly TRBD2 (7 bases). The germline CDR1 and CDR2 sequences are MNHNY and SVGAGI (reference sequence). Trimming cost V 2 bases and J 4 bases, with 12 bases left between them. This CDR3 region has 15 residues. The chain's CDR3 is CASSYDGGLYNEQFF. CDR3 in DNA: TGTGCCAGCAGTTACGACGGGGGGCTTTACAATGAGCAGTTCTTC.

This clone was seen a handful of times. The J gene is TRBJ1-5, the V gene TRBV7-8; 9 bases line up with TRBD1. J gave up 4 bases and V 5 bases, and 9 bases lay outside the gene matches. Germline V gene sequence: CDR1 SGHVS, CDR2 FQNEAQ. The CDR3 consists of 16 residues. This CDR3 reads CASSPFRGTGNQPQHF. The CDR3 DNA follows: TGTGCCAGCAGCCCCTTCCGTGGGACAGGGAATCAGCCCCAGCATTTT.

The CDR3 spells CASSLTGDSNQPQHF. The CDR3, as DNA: TGCGCCAGCAGCTTGACAGGGGATAGCAATCAGCCCCAGCATTTT. The rearrangement uses TRBV5-1 and TRBJ1-5; 7 nucleotides agree with TRBD1. J lost 0 bases, V lost 1 base, and 1 base had no gene match. Germline CDR1 SGHRS, CDR2 YFSETQ. This CDR3 region has 15 residues.

With respect to this clone: Germline and junction disagree at one end, which may indicate a read error. This chain connects TRBV7-7 to TRBJ2-5, with TRBD2 matching over 16 bases. The CDR3 spans 17 residues. Germline V gives CDR1 SSHAT, CDR2 FNYEAQ (reference sequence). DNA of the CDR3: TGTGCTAGCAGCTCGGGACTAGCGGGGGGGACCCAAGAGACCCAGTACTTC. It encodes CASSSGLAGGTQETQYF.

This chain joins TRBV5-1 and TRBJ2-5; D might be TRBD2 (6 bases). CDR1 and CDR2 from the germline V gene are SGHRS and YFSETQ. The CDR3 is 13 amino acids. The V and J ends lost 2 bases and 2 bases respectively, with 7 bases between them. The CDR3 spells CASSFGGQETQYF. The CDR3, as DNA: TGCGCCAGCAGCTTCGGGGGTCAAGAGACCCAGTACTTC.

The chain carries TRBV25-1 and TRBJ1-2, with 8 nucleotides matching TRBD1. V shed 2 bases, J shed 8 bases, and the junction held 10 bases outside the gene matches. In germline, CDR1 is MGHDK, CDR2 SYGVNS. The CDR3 has 15 amino acids. CDR3 in DNA: TGTGCCAGCAGTGAACCTGGACAGGGCGTGGGGGGCTACACCTTC. Its translation: CASSEPGQGVGGYTF.

This chain joins TRBV11-2 and TRBJ2-3; no firm D call. V was clipped by 5 bases and J by 6 bases, with 9 bases between them. The CDR3 loop spans 12 amino acids. From germline, CDR1 is SGHAT and CDR2 FQNNGV. Here the CDR3 reads CASSRLGDTQYF. The CDR3 DNA sequence: TGTGCCAGCAGCCGACTCGGGGATACGCAGTATTTT.